A selection of T cell receptor beta chains follows, all from one sample in a study of blood T cell repertoires in COVID-19. TCRdb's copy holds only in-frame clones and misses some; the assay was immunoSEQ multiplex PCR. The repertoire includes roughly 200,000 clones, approximately 87% of them detected once, and 3% to 3.5% sits in the top ten. The sequenced sample consisted of PBMCs or T cells enriched from blood (not recorded which). The origin of the receptors is a woman aged 45-60 years in a cohort exposed to, infected with or recovered from COVID-19 (not recorded which). Each CDR3 is given with its conserved first and last residue. A D gene is named only where the DNA matches it firmly. For some rows the clone size is stated as once, few or many, or as a class when expanded; others skip it.

TRBJ2-6,TRBD1,once,17,TRBV6-6,TGTGCCAGCAGTCGCCAACAGGGGGGCTCTGGGGCCAACGTCCTGACTTTC,CASSRQQGGSGANVLTF
TRBJ1-2,NA,NA,12,TRBV28,TGTGCCAGCAGTTTAGAAGTCGGGGGCTACACCTTC,CASSLEVGGYTF
TRBJ1-1,NA,NA,12,TRBV3-1/TRBV3-2,TGTGCCAGCAGCCGACCAGGGTCTGAAGCTTTCTTT,CASSRPGSEAFF
TRBJ1-3,NA,NA,12,TRBV28,TGTGCCAGCAGTTCGCGGGCGAACACCATATATTTT,CASSSRANTIYF
TRBJ1-3,NA,NA,12,TRBV12-3/TRBV12-4,TGTGCCAGCGGGCAGACTGGAAACACCATATATTTT,CASGQTGNTIYF
TRBJ1-4,TRBD1,NA,11,TRBV20-1,TGCAGTGCTCAACAGGGGACGACCTGGTTTTTT,CSAQQGTTWFF
TRBJ2-5,NA,NA,15,TRBV25-1,TGTGCCAGCAGTGAATCGGCAGGCAACCAAGAGACCCAGTACTTC,CASSESAGNQETQYF
TRBJ1-2,TRBD1,NA,14,TRBV27,TGTGCCAGCGCCCGGGGACAGATCCCCTATGGCTACACCTTC,CASARGQIPYGYTF
TRBJ1-2,NA,NA,16,TRBV3-1/TRBV3-2,TGTGCCAGCAGCCACCGGGGGGGCAGAGCTAACTATGGCTACACCTTC,CASSHRGGRANYGYTF
TRBJ1-4,TRBD1,NA,18,TRBV6-2/TRBV6-3,TGTGCCAGCAGTTACTCCTCCGGGACAGGGGGTATAAGTGGAAAACTGTTTTTT,CASSYSSGTGGISGKLFF
TRBJ2-3,TRBD2,once,15,TRBV7-2,TGTGCCAGCAGCTCCATGGGCGGGGGAACAGATACGCAGTATTTT,CASSSMGGGTDTQYF
TRBJ2-2,TRBD1,once,16,TRBV7-2,TGTGCCAGCAGCTTAGAGGCAGGGGGCATCACCGGGGAGCTGTTTTTT,CASSLEAGGITGELFF
TRBJ1-3,NA,once,13,TRBV9,TGTGCCAGCAGCGTAGAGGGGGGAAACACCATATATTTT,CASSVEGGNTIYF
TRBJ2-1,TRBD2,NA,15,TRBV19,TGTGCCAGTAGTATGGCTAGCGGGTCCTCAGGTGAGCAGTTCTTC,CASSMASGSSGEQFF
TRBJ2-2,NA,NA,17,TRBV4-3,TGCGCCAGCAGCCAAGATGGCGGGATACCTAACACCGGGGAGCTGTTTTTT,CASSQDGGIPNTGELFF
TRBJ2-3,TRBD2,NA,14,TRBV10-3,TGTGCCGCCTCCGGGACTAGCTCTTACAGGACGCAGTATTTT,CAASGTSSYRTQYF
TRBJ1-5,NA,NA,14,TRBV5-1,TGCGCCAGCAGCTTGGAGGGGTTCAATCAGCCCCAGCATTTT,CASSLEGFNQPQHF
TRBJ2-3,NA,NA,10,TRBV24-1,TGTGCCACCAGTGATCTCACGCAGTATTTT,CATSDLTQYF
TRBJ1-1,TRBD1,NA,15,TRBV28,TGTGCCAGCAGTACCGGGACAGGGGGCATCGGGGCGGCTTTCTTT,CASSTGTGGIGAAFF
TRBJ1-2,NA,NA,12,TRBV6-2/TRBV6-3,TGTGCCAGCAGTTACGGGGGGTTTGGCTACACCTTC,CASSYGGFGYTF
TRBJ1-1,TRBD1,NA,13,TRBV2,TGTGCCAGCAAGCAGGGGGCGGACACTGAAGCTTTCTTT,CASKQGADTEAFF
TRBJ1-6,TRBD1,NA,14,TRBV10-3,TGTGCCATCGGGACAGCGAAAGATAATTCACCCCTCCACTTT,CAIGTAKDNSPLHF